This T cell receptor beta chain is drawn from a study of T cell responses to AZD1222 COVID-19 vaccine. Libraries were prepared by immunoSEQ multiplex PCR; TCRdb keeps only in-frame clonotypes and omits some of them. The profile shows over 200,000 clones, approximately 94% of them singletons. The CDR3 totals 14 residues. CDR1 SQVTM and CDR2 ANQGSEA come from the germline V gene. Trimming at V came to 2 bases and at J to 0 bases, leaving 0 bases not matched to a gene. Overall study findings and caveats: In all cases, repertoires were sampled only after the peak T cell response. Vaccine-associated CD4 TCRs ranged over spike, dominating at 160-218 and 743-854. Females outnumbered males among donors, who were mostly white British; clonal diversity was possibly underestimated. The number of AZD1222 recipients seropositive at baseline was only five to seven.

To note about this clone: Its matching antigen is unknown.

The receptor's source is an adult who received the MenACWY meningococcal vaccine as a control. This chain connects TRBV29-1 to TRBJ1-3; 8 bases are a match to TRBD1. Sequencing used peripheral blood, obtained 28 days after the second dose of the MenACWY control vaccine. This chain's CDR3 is CSVETGGSGNTIYF. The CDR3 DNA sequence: TGCAGCGTTGAAACAGGGGGCTCTGGAAACACCATATATTTT.